This is a list of T cell receptor beta chains from one sample in a study of technical replicates of blood from a handful of donors. Repertoires were generated with immunoSEQ multiplex PCR, while TCRdb's copy carries only in-frame clones and drops some. Among about 15,000 clones listed, about 79% were seen once. The sequencing input was PBMCs. The origin of the receptors is a human donor in good health. Some clones in this sample may be carry-over from other donors' samples. Both conserved end residues are trimmed from each CDR3. A D gene is named only where the DNA matches it firmly.

d_call: .; j_call: TRBJ2-5; v_call: TRBV9; cdr3_aa: ASSGQSYQETQY
d_call: .; j_call: TRBJ1-5; v_call: TRBV30; cdr3_aa: AWSIGSSNQPQH
d_call: TRBD2; j_call: TRBJ2-1; v_call: TRBV7-9; cdr3_aa: ASSPTASGLNWEQF
d_call: .; j_call: TRBJ2-7; v_call: TRBV6-1; cdr3_aa: ASSEAGGSYEQY
d_call: TRBD2; j_call: TRBJ2-1; v_call: TRBV6-1; cdr3_aa: ASRASGTNNEQF
d_call: .; j_call: TRBJ1-3; v_call: TRBV18; cdr3_aa: ASSYGGGTGNTIY
d_call: TRBD2; j_call: TRBJ2-5; v_call: TRBV29-1; cdr3_aa: SAGGETQY
d_call: .; j_call: TRBJ1-2; v_call: TRBV6-6; cdr3_aa: ASSPQSWGYT
d_call: .; j_call: TRBJ2-3; v_call: TRBV4-2; cdr3_aa: ASSQDRYGGEDTQY
d_call: .; j_call: TRBJ1-4; v_call: TRBV9; cdr3_aa: ASSRKWGVDEKLF
d_call: .; j_call: TRBJ2-1; v_call: TRBV7-9; cdr3_aa: ASSGTYDSHEQF
d_call: .; j_call: TRBJ1-1; v_call: TRBV5-8; cdr3_aa: ASSPLLNTEAF
d_call: TRBD1; j_call: TRBJ2-3; v_call: TRBV13; cdr3_aa: ASSLYLDRVRSGTDTQY
d_call: .; j_call: TRBJ2-3; v_call: TRBV19; cdr3_aa: ASSPRQSDTQY
d_call: TRBD1; j_call: TRBJ2-3; v_call: TRBV5-1; cdr3_aa: ASSSGQGSTDTQY
d_call: TRBD2; j_call: TRBJ2-3; v_call: TRBV28; cdr3_aa: ASIIAGGVKDTQY
d_call: TRBD1; j_call: TRBJ2-7; v_call: TRBV27; cdr3_aa: ASSFGQGFDEQY
d_call: TRBD2; j_call: TRBJ2-1; v_call: TRBV5-1; cdr3_aa: ASSLAGGGNYNEQF
d_call: .; j_call: TRBJ1-5; v_call: TRBV2; cdr3_aa: ASAQGVGQPQH
d_call: .; j_call: TRBJ1-2; v_call: TRBV18; cdr3_aa: ASSPLRSSYGYT
d_call: TRBD2; j_call: TRBJ2-3; v_call: TRBV2; cdr3_aa: ASSRLAASTDTQY
d_call: .; j_call: TRBJ1-3; v_call: TRBV6-1; cdr3_aa: ATFWGYSGNTIY
d_call: .; j_call: TRBJ1-2; v_call: TRBV20-1; cdr3_aa: SASPHYGYT
d_call: TRBD1; j_call: TRBJ2-7; v_call: TRBV27; cdr3_aa: ASSSRDRGLYEQY
d_call: .; j_call: TRBJ2-7; v_call: TRBV11-2; cdr3_aa: ASSPGGPYEQY
d_call: TRBD1; j_call: TRBJ1-1; v_call: TRBV11-3; cdr3_aa: ASSLEDRVYTEAF
d_call: TRBD2; j_call: TRBJ2-7; v_call: TRBV6-5; cdr3_aa: ASSYSGLAVYEQY
d_call: .; j_call: TRBJ2-2; v_call: TRBV18; cdr3_aa: ASSPRTSLGTGELF
d_call: TRBD2; j_call: TRBJ2-3; v_call: TRBV7-2; cdr3_aa: ASSRGLAGGSDTQY
d_call: TRBD1; j_call: TRBJ1-1; v_call: TRBV7-9; cdr3_aa: ASSLGTAEAF
d_call: TRBD1; j_call: TRBJ1-3; v_call: TRBV18; cdr3_aa: ASTEKTGANSGNTIY
d_call: TRBD1; j_call: TRBJ2-3; v_call: TRBV7-6; cdr3_aa: ASSLGTGGGTQY
d_call: .; j_call: TRBJ1-3; v_call: TRBV9; cdr3_aa: ASSVVGGGGNTIY
d_call: .; j_call: TRBJ2-7; v_call: TRBV10-1; cdr3_aa: ASSVPRGGPSYEQY
d_call: .; j_call: TRBJ1-1; v_call: TRBV2; cdr3_aa: ASRVENTEAF
d_call: TRBD1; j_call: TRBJ2-1; v_call: TRBV9; cdr3_aa: ASSIWTGGMNEQF
d_call: TRBD2; j_call: TRBJ2-5; v_call: TRBV29-1; cdr3_aa: SVETSGGQETQY
d_call: .; j_call: TRBJ2-3; v_call: TRBV2; cdr3_aa: ASSRSFYPGGTHTDTQY
d_call: .; j_call: TRBJ2-7; v_call: TRBV29-1; cdr3_aa: SVGVSGRTYEQY
d_call: .; j_call: TRBJ2-3; v_call: TRBV19; cdr3_aa: ASSIDYSLPDTQY
d_call: .; j_call: TRBJ2-1; v_call: TRBV9; cdr3_aa: ASSREDFEQF
d_call: .; j_call: TRBJ1-5; v_call: TRBV2; cdr3_aa: ASSETDYQPQH
d_call: TRBD2; j_call: TRBJ2-2; v_call: TRBV27; cdr3_aa: ASRSGGFGGELF
d_call: .; j_call: TRBJ2-7; v_call: TRBV29-1; cdr3_aa: SVEVGRGYEQY
d_call: TRBD2; j_call: TRBJ2-1; v_call: TRBV15; cdr3_aa: ATSRDQWGGRGSYNEQF
d_call: .; j_call: TRBJ1-2; v_call: TRBV19; cdr3_aa: ASSPRSGGDHYGYT
d_call: .; j_call: TRBJ2-2; v_call: TRBV4-1; cdr3_aa: ASSQDFWAQGRVGTGELF
d_call: .; j_call: TRBJ2-1; v_call: TRBV9; cdr3_aa: ASSVAGISYNEQF
d_call: .; j_call: TRBJ2-1; v_call: TRBV11-2; cdr3_aa: ASRQQSLATLNEQF
d_call: TRBD2; j_call: TRBJ2-7; v_call: TRBV6-5; cdr3_aa: ASRGGDNYEQY
d_call: .; j_call: TRBJ1-2; v_call: TRBV30; cdr3_aa: AWSLGLTGYGYT
d_call: .; j_call: TRBJ2-2; v_call: TRBV7-7; cdr3_aa: ASSLREAYTGELF
d_call: .; j_call: TRBJ1-5; v_call: TRBV6-4; cdr3_aa: ASSDEVLGQPQH
d_call: .; j_call: TRBJ2-7; v_call: TRBV30; cdr3_aa: AWSVGGVYEQY